The 23 T cell receptor beta chains listed next were all sequenced from one sample in a study of blood T cell repertoires in COVID-19. Data came from immunoSEQ multiplex PCR; TCRdb stores just in-frame clones and leaves some out. The sample includes around 54,000 clones, about nine tenths of them seen just once. The sample comprised peripheral blood. These receptor sequences come from a woman aged 40 to 50 with active COVID-19.

This chain uses TRBV28 with TRBJ1-2, with D perhaps matching TRBD1 (6 bases). The length of the CDR3 is 16 residues. V gave up 6 bases and J gave up 5 bases, with 22 bases separating them. Germline values: CDR1 MDHEN, CDR2 SYDVKM. CDR3 residues: CASSGPGAGASYGYTF. The DNA of the CDR3 is TGTGCCAGCAGCGGCCCAGGGGCAGGGGCATCGTATGGCTACACCTTC.

The rearrangement joins TRBV30 to TRBJ1-2; no clear D. V was clipped by 3 bases and J by 6 bases, with 11 bases between them. Per germline, CDR1 GTSNPN and CDR2 SVGIG (reference sequence). The CDR3 extends over 12 amino acids. This CDR3 reads CAWSVPGNGYTF. CDR3 DNA: TGTGCCTGGAGCGTTCCGGGGAATGGCTACACCTTC. Drawing the rest from reference TRBV30 and TRBJ1-2, the complete variable domain is SQTIHQWPATLVQPVGSPLSLECTVEGTSNPNLYWYRQAAGRGLQLLFYSVGIGQISSEVPQNLSASRPQDRQFILSSKKLLLSDSGFYLCAWSVPGNGYTFGSGTRLTVV.

The chain couples TRBV7-9 to TRBJ2-5, with TRBD2 matching over 11 bases. The CDR3 has 18 residues. The junction had 17 bases not matched to a gene; V was cut back by 6 bases and J by 5 bases. Germline assignment: CDR1 SEHNR and CDR2 FQNEAQ (reference sequence). CDR3 loop: CASSFDPSGGPFRETQYF. The DNA of the CDR3 is TGTGCCAGCAGTTTTGATCCTAGCGGGGGGCCCTTTCGGGAGACCCAGTACTTC.

This clone was observed a handful of times. The V and J genes are TRBV24-1 and TRBJ2-1, with TRBD1 matching 7 bases. V trimming: 8 bases; J trimming: 0 bases; junction bases outside the gene matches: 12. This CDR3 spans 17 amino acids. The V gene's germline CDR1 is KGHDR and CDR2 SFDVKD. CDR3 sequence reads: CATIIRTGETSYNEQFF. The CDR3, as DNA: TGTGCCACCATTATCCGGACAGGAGAAACCTCCTACAATGAGCAGTTCTTC.

The chain combines TRBV5-1 with TRBJ2-4; D possibly corresponds to TRBD1 (6 bases). Germline-derived CDR1 and CDR2 are SGHRS and YFSETQ. The CDR3 is 15 residues long. V was cut by 1 base and J by 4 bases, with 12 bases left in between. CDR3: CASSLKDRDKNIQYF. The DNA for the CDR3 is TGCGCCAGCAGCTTGAAGGACAGAGATAAAAACATTCAGTACTTC. Full variable domain (missing parts from reference TRBV5-1 and TRBJ2-4): KAGVTQTPRYLIKTRGQQVTLSCSPISGHRSVSWYQQTPGQGLQFLFEYFSETQRNKGNFPGRFSGRQFSNSRSEMNVSTLELGDSALYLCASSLKDRDKNIQYFGAGTRLSVL.

The genes are TRBV5-4 and TRBJ2-5; 9 bases align to TRBD2. CDR3 length equals 15 residues. Germline values: CDR1 SGHNT, CDR2 YYREEE (reference sequence). V lost 3 bases to trimming and J lost 2 bases; unmatched junction nucleotides: 5. Written as DNA, the CDR3 is TGTGCCAGCAGCTCCGCAAGCGGGGGGCAAGAGACCCAGTACTTC. Its protein is CASSSASGGQETQYF. Using reference TRBV5-4 and TRBJ2-5 for the parts outside the CDR3, the full variable domain is ETGVTQSPTHLIKTRGQQVTLRCSSQSGHNTVSWYQQALGQGPQFIFQYYREEENGRGNFPPRFSGLQFPNYSSELNVNALELDDSALYLCASSSASGGQETQYFGPGTRLLVL.

This clone was recorded only once. The rearrangement links TRBV7-2 to TRBJ2-1; 10 bases are a match to TRBD2. The J segment lost 4 bases and the V segment lost 2 bases, leaving 2 bases of the junction unmatched. Germline values: CDR1 SGHTA, CDR2 FQGNSA. CDR3 size: 15 residues. For the CDR3, the DNA is TGTGCCAGCAGCTTAAGCGGGGGGGTATACAATGAGCAGTTCTTC. Amino acid sequence: CASSLSGGVYNEQFF.

The V gene is TRBV19, the J gene TRBJ1-6, with D uncertain. The CDR3 spans 13 residues. Deletions cut 0 bases from V and 8 bases from J, with 5 bases between. Germline V gives CDR1 LNHDA, CDR2 SQIVND (reference sequence). CDR3 amino acids: CASSIDTDSPLHF. CDR3 bases: TGTGCCAGTAGTATAGACACAGATTCACCCCTCCACTTT.

The chain is built from TRBV4-3 and TRBJ2-7; 14 bases align to TRBD2. Per germline, CDR1 LGHNA and CDR2 YSLEER. Germline trimming cut 0 bases from V and 4 bases from J; bases unmatched to any gene: 2. The CDR3 has 16 residues. CDR3 region: CASSQERLAGGYEQYF. The DNA for the CDR3 is TGCGCCAGCAGCCAAGAACGACTAGCGGGGGGGTACGAGCAGTACTTC.

The chain joins TRBV5-6 to TRBJ1-5; unclear D gene. Germline V CDR1 and CDR2: SGHDT, YYEEEE. The CDR3 spans 14 residues. V lost 0 bases and J lost 3, with 7 bases in between. The CDR3 coding sequence is TGTGCCAGCAGCTTGGGGCAGGCCAATCAGCCCCAGCATTTT. Translated: CASSLGQANQPQHF.

V is TRBV7-2 and J is TRBJ1-1; no definite D call. Germline CDR1 is SGHTA and CDR2 is FQGNSA. V was cut by 1 base and J by 3 bases, with 24 bases left in between. The CDR3 contains 19 residues. In DNA, the CDR3 is TGTGCCAGCAGCTTAGTTGGGATCAGAGGGCGGGCAAGACACACTGAAGCTTTCTTT. It encodes CASSLVGIRGRARHTEAFF.

The gene calls are TRBV7-3 and TRBJ2-2; no reliable D call. The CDR3 has 14 amino acids. V was shortened by 3 bases and J by 0 bases, with 5 bases between the two germline ends. CDR1 and CDR2 from the germline V gene are SGHTA and FQGTGA. CDR3 in DNA: TGTGCCAGCAGCTTGGCTCCGAACACCGGGGAGCTGTTTTTT. Encoded protein: CASSLAPNTGELFF.

The CDR3 DNA follows: TGTGCCAGCAGCCGGGGGGAATCCTACGAGCAGTACTTC. Translated, it gives CASSRGESYEQYF. The gene calls are TRBV6-5 and TRBJ2-7; 7 bases are shared with TRBD2. Germline V gene sequence: CDR1 MNHEY, CDR2 SVGAGI. J gave up 1 base and V 6 bases, and 3 bases lay outside the gene matches. This CDR3 contains 13 residues.

V usage is TRBV6-5 and J usage is TRBJ2-7; a weak D match, TRBD2 (6 bases). Per germline, CDR1 MNHEY and CDR2 SVGAGI. CDR3 length: 11 amino acids. Trimming left V 5 bases short and J 7 bases short, with 9 bases between. In DNA form, the CDR3 reads TGTGCCAGCAGTCGCGGGGCAGAGCAGTACTTC. This translates into CASSRGAEQYF.

This clone was found once. The chain combines TRBV28 with TRBJ2-7, with TRBD2 matching 11 bases. The CDR3 has 15 amino acids. From germline, CDR1 is MDHEN and CDR2 SYDVKM. The ends lost 8 bases at V and 4 bases at J; junction bases unmatched: 10. The CDR3 DNA is TGTGCCAGCGAGGCTAGCGGGGGGACCGGTTACGAGCAGTACTTC. It is translated as CASEASGGTGYEQYF.

The chain recombines TRBV14 with TRBJ1-1; TRBD1 agrees at 7 bases. After removal of 5 bases from V and 5 bases from J, the junction contained 8 bases not matched to a gene. This CDR3 spans 14 amino acids. Germline-derived CDR1 and CDR2 are SGHDN and FVKESK. CDR3 sequence (DNA): TGTGCCAGCAGCAGATACAGGGGTGGGACTGAAGCTTTCTTT. This codes for CASSRYRGGTEAFF.

The chain links TRBV5-1 to TRBJ1-1; D may be TRBD1 (6 bases). Germline CDR1 reads SGHRS; CDR2 reads YFSETQ. The CDR3 consists of 15 residues. V was pared by 3 bases and J by 4 bases, with 16 bases between. This CDR3 is CASSYDGGRGTEAFF. DNA of the CDR3: TGCGCCAGCAGCTATGATGGGGGCAGGGGCACTGAAGCTTTCTTT.

This clone was recorded a few times. V usage is TRBV5-1 and J usage is TRBJ1-5, with 8 bases lining up with TRBD1. The ends lost 4 bases at V and 3 bases at J; junction bases unmatched: 6. The germline CDR1 and CDR2 sequences are SGHRS and YFSETQ. The CDR3 is made up of 15 amino acids. Here the CDR3 reads CASSPDRGSNQPQHF. The CDR3 nucleotides are TGCGCCAGCAGCCCCGACAGGGGTTCCAATCAGCCCCAGCATTTT.

The genes are TRBV19 and TRBJ1-5; 9 positions match TRBD1. Losses at the gene ends were 3 bases for V and 0 bases for J; bases not matched to a gene: 3. Germline V lookup: CDR1 LNHDA, CDR2 SQIVND (reference sequence). The length of the CDR3 is 16 residues. CDR3 amino acids: CASSIGTGNSNQPQHF. CDR3 sequence (DNA): TGTGCCAGTAGTATCGGGACAGGGAATAGCAATCAGCCCCAGCATTTT.

The chain has TRBV29-1 and TRBJ2-1; D gene ambiguous. V lost 6 bases, J lost 2 bases, and 5 bases lay in between. Germline assignment: CDR1 SQVTM and CDR2 ANQGSEA. This CDR3 region has 11 residues. CDR3 DNA sequence: TGCAGCGTCCGCGCCTACAATGAGCAGTTCTTC. Translating gives CSVRAYNEQFF.

The chain uses TRBV5-1 and TRBJ2-3, with TRBD1 identical over 8 bases. Germline CDR1 SGHRS, CDR2 YFSETQ. Trimming removed 4 bases from V and 1 base from J; junction bases left unmatched: 2. The CDR3 totals 14 residues. The CDR3 loop is CASSMDRGTDTQYF. The DNA of the CDR3 is TGCGCCAGCAGCATGGACAGGGGCACAGATACGCAGTATTTT. The full variable domain, completed using reference TRBV5-1 and TRBJ2-3, is KAGVTQTPRYLIKTRGQQVTLSCSPISGHRSVSWYQQTPGQGLQFLFEYFSETQRNKGNFPGRFSGRQFSNSRSEMNVSTLELGDSALYLCASSMDRGTDTQYFGPGTRLTVL.

CDR3 sequence reads: CASSPRAGSYNSPLHF. In DNA form, the CDR3 reads TGTGCCAGCAGCCCCAGAGCCGGGAGTTATAATTCACCCCTCCACTTT. V gene TRBV7-8 combines with J gene TRBJ1-6; no reliable D call. Germline V gene lookup returns CDR1 SGHVS and CDR2 FQNEAQ. The CDR3 is 16 residues long. V was cut by 5 bases and J by 4 bases, with 15 bases left in between.

V usage is TRBV30 and J usage is TRBJ2-3, with 9 bases matching TRBD2. The germline V gene encodes CDR1 GTSNPN and CDR2 SVGIG (reference sequence). The CDR3 runs 14 residues. V dropped 3 bases and J dropped 2; count of bases not matched to a gene: 3. The CDR3 region has the DNA TGTGCCTGGAGAGGCGGGGGGGACACAGATACGCAGTATTTT. Translation: CAWRGGGDTDTQYF.